This TCR beta chain is drawn from a study of cytotoxic CD8 clonotypes in ibrutinib-treated CLL. Study-wide context: Median treatment time before response sampling was over ten months, range 6 to 36.

The CDR3 has 13 amino acids. CDR1 SGHKS and CDR2 YYEKEE come from the germline V gene (reference sequence). V was pared by 5 bases and J by 2 bases, with 11 bases between. Assay used: immunoSEQ multiplex PCR; TCRdb lists only in-frame clones, some missing. Of more than 30,000 clones detected, approximately 69% appear once; the ten largest clones hold 28%. This sample comprised PBMCs, obtained before ibrutinib treatment. The TCR sequence derives from a human donor with chronic lymphocytic leukemia. This rearrangement joins TRBV5-5 to TRBJ2-7; a weak D match, TRBD1 (5 bases). This CDR3 is CASRYRPTYEQYF. In nucleotides, the CDR3 is TGTGCCAGCAGATACAGGCCGACCTACGAGCAGTACTTC.